The 3 T cell receptor beta chains given below trace back to one sample, sequenced in a study of T cell responses to AZD1222 COVID-19 vaccine. The method was immunoSEQ multiplex PCR; TCRdb's version includes in-frame clones alone and lacks a portion of them. The sample consists of 100,000 to 150,000 clones, approximately 94% of them appearing once. The sample here was peripheral blood, taken on day 0 of AZD1222 vaccination. These receptors were taken from an adult in good health.

This chain joins TRBV6-5 and TRBJ2-7, with TRBD1 matching over 7 bases. After removal of 7 bases from V and 3 bases from J, the junction contained 9 bases not matched to a gene. The CDR3 totals 14 residues. Germline CDR1 is MNHEY and CDR2 is SVGAGI. CDR3 sequence (DNA): TGTGCCAGCAAATCTGACAGGGCAAACTACGAGCAGTACTTC. Protein product: CASKSDRANYEQYF.

This chain joins TRBV6-5 and TRBJ2-1, with TRBD2 matching 7 bases. The V and J ends lost 2 bases and 6 bases, in that order; junction bases with no gene match: 7. Germline lookup yields CDR1 MNHEY and CDR2 SVGAGI. The CDR3 totals 15 residues. CDR3 sequence reads: CASSYGRWTSNEQFF. The CDR3 DNA reads as TGTGCCAGCAGTTACGGAAGGTGGACTAGCAATGAGCAGTTCTTC.

J is TRBJ2-5 and V is TRBV6-5, with D possibly matching TRBD2 (5 bases). The CDR3 contains 13 residues. Germline CDR1 is MNHEY and CDR2 is SVGAGI. With 5 bases removed from V and 5 bases from J, the gap between germline ends came to 12 bases. The CDR3 coding sequence is TGTGCCAGCAGTAGACTACTGAGCGAGACCCAGTACTTC. It codes for CASSRLLSETQYF.